The 27 T cell receptor beta chains listed next were all sequenced from one sample in a study of tumor-infiltrating lymphocytes in oesophageal squamous cell carcinoma. TCRdb fed the PCR reads into MiXCR, producing one record per CDR3 protein. This sample has 18,000 or so distinct CDR3 sequences, with about 39% found just once. The specimen was normal esophageal tissue next to the tumor. Every receptor here comes from a female donor with esophageal squamous cell carcinoma.

This clonotype was picked up many times. This rearrangement joins TRBV27 to TRBJ2-1; 7 bases agree with TRBD2. This CDR3 has 15 amino acids. Germline-derived CDR1 and CDR2 are MNHEY and SMNVEV (reference sequence). V was pared by 5 bases and J by 5 bases, with 9 bases of the junction left unmatched. CDR3 in amino acids: CASSPRASGNNEQFF. In DNA form, the CDR3 reads TGTGCCAGCAGTCCCCGGGCTAGCGGAAACAATGAGCAGTTCTTC.

This chain connects TRBV7-3 to TRBJ2-1; maybe TRBD2 (6 bases). In germline, CDR1 is SGHTA, CDR2 FQGTGA. V was cut by 5 bases and J by 3 bases, with 17 bases left in between. This CDR3 is built from 16 residues. The CDR3 nucleotides are TGTGCCAGCAGCCCCCGACTAGGGAGTCTCTACAATGAGCAGTTCTTC. This gives the protein CASSPRLGSLYNEQFF. Using reference TRBV7-3 and TRBJ2-1 for the parts outside the CDR3, the full variable domain is GAGVSQTPSNKVTEKGKYVELRCDPISGHTALYWYRQSLGQGPEFLIYFQGTGAADDSGLPNDRFFAVRPEGSVSTLKIQRTERGDSAVYLCASSPRLGSLYNEQFFGPGTRLTVL.

This clonotype has just one count. The V gene is TRBV12-3 or TRBV12-4, the J gene TRBJ2-7; D perhaps matches TRBD1 (5 bases). Trimming cost V 5 bases and J 1 base, with 12 bases left between them. The CDR3 is 14 amino acids. The CDR3 DNA sequence: TGTGCCAGCAGTCTCTTACAGGAGTCCTACGAGCAGTACTTC. Translation: CASSLLQESYEQYF.

This rearrangement joins TRBV7-3 to TRBJ2-1, with TRBD1 identical over 12 bases. CDR1 and CDR2 (germline): SGHTA, FQGTGA. This CDR3 has 15 amino acids. With 5 bases clipped from V and 9 bases from J, the junction kept 8 bases outside the gene matches. The DNA of the CDR3 is TGTGCCAGCAGCGTCACCGGGACAGGGGGCAGTGAGCAGTTCTTC. Residues: CASSVTGTGGSEQFF.

This clonotype was detected ten times or more. The chain uses TRBV18 and TRBJ2-3; 7 bases agree with TRBD2. Trimming removed 0 bases from V and 3 bases from J; junction bases left unmatched: 3. This CDR3 comprises 15 residues. Per germline, CDR1 KGHSH and CDR2 LQKENI. Here the CDR3 reads CASSPPWGGTDTQYF. CDR3 sequence (DNA): TGTGCCAGCTCACCACCATGGGGGGGTACAGATACGCAGTATTTT.

This clonotype is labeled medium-sized. This chain uses TRBV7-2 with TRBJ2-7, with TRBD1 identical over 10 bases. This CDR3 region has 15 residues. Germline CDR1 and CDR2: SGHTA and FQGNSA. The V segment lost 5 bases and the J segment 4 bases; nucleotides outside the gene matches: 8. The CDR3: CASSKTTGQGYEQYF. DNA of the CDR3: TGTGCCAGCAGCAAAACGACGGGACAGGGGTACGAGCAGTACTTC.

The V and J genes are TRBV7-2 and TRBJ2-5; D not certain. The germline V gene encodes CDR1 SGHTA and CDR2 FQGNSA. Trimming removed 5 bases at V and 1 base at J, with 17 bases between. CDR3 length: 16 residues. The CDR3 spells CASSRALLGRQETQYF. In DNA, the CDR3 is TGTGCCAGCAGCCGAGCACTATTAGGCCGCCAAGAGACCCAGTACTTC. Combining the CDR3 with reference TRBV7-2 and TRBJ2-5 gives the whole variable domain GAGVSQSPSNKVTEKGKDVELRCDPISGHTALYWYRQSLGQGLEFLIYFQGNSAPDKSGLPSDRFSAERTGGSVSTLTIQRTQQEDSAVYLCASSRALLGRQETQYFGPGTRLLVL.

This clonotype was detected a few times. A read error is possible here, since a much larger clone lies one base away. V is TRBV6-1 and J is TRBJ2-1, with no clear D. Trimming stripped 7 bases from V and 10 bases from J, with 23 bases between. The CDR3 loop spans 15 amino acids. Germline V lookup: CDR1 MNHNS, CDR2 SASEGT. The CDR3 nucleotides are TGTGCCAGCACCCCAACCGCCTCGAGCTCCTACGAGCAGTTCTTC. This translates into CASTPTASSSYEQFF.

A word on this clonotype: The DNA is left out, because the CDR3 cannot be placed on it with certainty; the CDR3 is given as TCRdb lists it. The CDR3 protein is CASSLGQGGLWLHLRF. The chain combines TRBV27 with TRBJ2-6; the table's D call TRBD2 went unverified against the DNA. The CDR3 length equals 16 residues, ends included. Germline-derived CDR1 and CDR2 are MNHEY and SMNVEV (reference sequence).

This chain joins TRBV7-2 and TRBJ2-5, with D perhaps given as TRBD1 or TRBD2 (5 bases each). The V and J ends lost 8 bases and 3 bases respectively, with 13 bases between them. The CDR3 is made up of 13 amino acids. Germline V gives CDR1 SGHTA, CDR2 FQGNSA. CDR3 in DNA: TGTGCCAGCTCCTCGGGACGGGAAGAGACCCAGTACTTC. Translating it yields CASSSGREETQYF.

The V call is TRBV2, the J call TRBJ2-5; 7 nucleotides match TRBD2. Germline V gene data show CDR1 as SNHLY and CDR2 as FYNNEI. Unmatched junction bases numbered 10, after V lost 4 bases and J lost 5 bases. This CDR3 region has 15 residues. The CDR3 DNA sequence: TGTGCCAGCAGTGTCCCGCGGGGGACCCGGGAGACCCAGTACTTC. Its translation is CASSVPRGTRETQYF. Looking up the rest from reference TRBV2 and TRBJ2-5 gives the full variable domain: EPEVTQTPSHQVTQMGQEVILRCVPISNHLYFYWYRQILGQKVEFLVSFYNNEISEKSEIFDDQFSVERPDGSNFTLKIRSTKLEDSAMYFCASSVPRGTRETQYFGPGTRLLVL.

This clonotype has a count of ten or more. CDR3 in DNA: TGTGCCAGCTCACCAACGACAGATTACGACTATGGCTACACCTTC. Its translation is CASSPTTDYDYGYTF. The chain couples TRBV18 to TRBJ1-2, with D perhaps matching TRBD1 (5 bases). This CDR3 contains 15 residues. Deletions cut 2 bases from V and 3 bases from J, with 13 bases between. Germline V gene lookup returns CDR1 KGHSH and CDR2 LQKENI. Drawing the rest from reference TRBV18 and TRBJ1-2, the complete variable domain is NAGVMQNPRHLVRRRGQEARLRCSPMKGHSHVYWYRQLPEEGLKFMVYLQKENIIDESGMPKERFSAEFPKEGPSILRIQQVVRGDSAAYFCASSPTTDYDYGYTFGSGTRLTVV.

This clonotype was detected only a few times. The chain employs TRBV28 and TRBJ2-7; 9 positions match TRBD2. V was pared by 5 bases and J by 7 bases, with 15 bases of the junction left unmatched. Germline-derived CDR1 and CDR2 are MDHEN and SYDVKM. CDR3 size: 16 residues. The CDR3 DNA sequence: TGTGCCAGCAGTCCCGGGACTAGCCTACACTACAATGAGCAGTACTTC. This codes for CASSPGTSLHYNEQYF.

This clonotype was detected ten times or more. Here the CDR3 reads CASSLGGAGGYTF. The CDR3 nucleotides are TGTGCCAGCAGTTTGGGGGGCGCCGGTGGCTACACCTTC. The J gene is TRBJ1-2, the V gene TRBV28; D possibly corresponds to TRBD1 (6 bases). The CDR3 has 13 amino acids. In germline, CDR1 is MDHEN, CDR2 SYDVKM. V was shortened by 3 bases and J by 7 bases, with 12 bases between the two germline ends.

V usage is TRBV7-2 and J usage is TRBJ1-2; the D is unclear. This CDR3 comprises 14 residues. Trimming shortened V by 5 bases and J by 8 bases, and 18 bases separated the two germline ends. Per the germline V gene, CDR1 is SGHTA and CDR2 is FQGNSA. The DNA for the CDR3 is TGTGCCAGCAGCCTTGAGCAACTCACGGGGGGCTACACCTTC. It translates to CASSLEQLTGGYTF. Based on the CDR3 plus reference TRBV7-2 and TRBJ1-2, the full variable domain is GAGVSQSPSNKVTEKGKDVELRCDPISGHTALYWYRQSLGQGLEFLIYFQGNSAPDKSGLPSDRFSAERTGGSVSTLTIQRTQQEDSAVYLCASSLEQLTGGYTFGSGTRLTVV.

The J gene is TRBJ2-3, the V gene TRBV7-6; no firm D call. This CDR3 spans 13 amino acids. The germline V and J ends were trimmed by 7 bases and 1 base, with 9 bases remaining between them. In germline, CDR1 is SGHVS, CDR2 FNYEAQ. CDR3 sequence (DNA): TGTGCCAGCAACCTGGCGGGCACAGATACGCAGTATTTT. This gives the protein CASNLAGTDTQYF.

This clonotype was counted many times. V and J are TRBV5-5 and TRBJ2-5; D is uncertain. Trimming left V 6 bases short and J 2 bases short, with 14 bases between. The CDR3 spans 14 residues. The germline CDR1 and CDR2 sequences are SGHKS and YYEKEE (reference sequence). CDR3: CASTDGVGQETQYF. CDR3 DNA: TGTGCCAGCACAGACGGAGTAGGGCAAGAGACCCAGTACTTC.

By share of the sample, this clonotype is medium-sized. V gene TRBV7-8 combines with J gene TRBJ2-3, with D uncertain. Germline V CDR1 and CDR2: SGHVS, FQNEAQ. The germline V and J ends were trimmed by 1 base and 0 bases, with 11 bases remaining between them. This CDR3 spans 16 amino acids. The CDR3 sequence: CASSLGAGLSTDTQYF. The DNA of the CDR3 is TGTGCCAGCAGCTTAGGAGCAGGCCTAAGCACAGATACGCAGTATTTT.

This chain links TRBV7-9 with TRBJ2-7; D is ambiguous. This CDR3 is 12 amino acids long. Between the trimmed V and J ends, which lost 5 bases and 3 bases, there was a span of 8 bases. Germline V CDR1 and CDR2: SEHNR, FQNEAQ (reference sequence). The CDR3 nucleotides are TGTGCCAGCAGCAGAGTCTACTACGAGCAGTACTTC. This gives the protein CASSRVYYEQYF.

This clonotype was found a few times. The CDR3 here is CASSPGQYNEQFF. CDR3 DNA: TGTGCCAGCAGTCCCGGACAATACAATGAGCAGTTCTTC. The chain has TRBV12-3 or TRBV12-4 and TRBJ2-4; D may be TRBD1 (5 bases). The assigned J gene may be wrong: the sequence end matches TRBJ2-1 better. There are 13 residues in the CDR3.

Worth noting for this clonotype: This likely comes from a read error, as the CDR3 has no conserved phenylalanine or tryptophan at its end. It is unclear where the CDR3 begins or ends on the DNA, so no DNA is shown, and the CDR3 is as TCRdb lists it. The rearrangement links TRBV7-6 to TRBJ2-6; no DNA check was done on the table's D call, TRBD1. Germline CDR1 SGHVS, CDR2 FNYEAQ. The CDR3 length is 15 residues, termini included. The CDR3 region is CASSFQAYNEQFFGA.

This clonotype is termed large. V is TRBV7-6 and J is TRBJ2-1, with a tentative D call TRBD2 (5 bases). The CDR3 is 15 amino acids. Germline V gives CDR1 SGHVS, CDR2 FNYEAQ. V was pared by 5 bases and J by 7 bases, with 18 bases between. The CDR3 nucleotides are TGTGCCAGCAGCCTAAACGAGGGTTGGTTAAATGAGCAGTTCTTC. Translation: CASSLNEGWLNEQFF.

V usage is TRBV7-6 and J usage is TRBJ2-1; TRBD1 agrees at 10 bases. Germline V gene sequence: CDR1 SGHVS, CDR2 FNYEAQ. Losses at the gene ends were 0 bases for V and 10 bases for J; bases not matched to a gene: 6. The CDR3 sequence is 15 residues long. This chain's CDR3 is CASSLATGGWGEQFF. The CDR3 nucleotides are TGTGCCAGCAGCTTAGCGACAGGGGGCTGGGGGGAGCAGTTCTTC.

This clonotype was counted ten times or more. The V call is TRBV6-1, the J call TRBJ2-7; TRBD1 aligns across 7 bases. V lost 5 bases and J lost 6; bases outside the gene matches: 7. The CDR3 length is 13 residues. Germline values: CDR1 MNHNS, CDR2 SASEGT. The CDR3 here is CASSYEGTAEQYF. As DNA, the CDR3 is TGTGCCAGCAGTTATGAAGGGACAGCCGAGCAGTACTTC.

This clonotype has at least ten counts. CDR3 residues: CASSPTGTGHRGYTF. The CDR3 nucleotides are TGTGCCAGCAGTCCAACCGGGACAGGGCATCGTGGCTACACCTTC. This chain links TRBV28 with TRBJ1-2; the match to TRBD1 covers 9 bases. The germline V gene encodes CDR1 MDHEN and CDR2 SYDVKM. Unmatched junction bases numbered 11, after V lost 5 bases and J lost 7 bases. This CDR3 contains 15 residues.

This clonotype was seen at least ten times. The rearrangement joins TRBV5-5 to TRBJ2-3; 7 bases agree with TRBD1. The CDR3 spans 14 residues. Looked up from germline, CDR1 is SGHKS and CDR2 is YYEKEE (reference sequence). Trimming removed 4 bases from V and 2 bases from J; junction bases left unmatched: 4. CDR3 nucleotides: TGTGCCAGCAGCCAGGGGACAGTCACAGATACGCAGTATTTT. Translating it yields CASSQGTVTDTQYF.

This clonotype has more than one count but fewer than ten. The genes are TRBV2 and TRBJ2-3, with 11 nucleotides matching TRBD1. V dropped 6 bases and J dropped 1; count of bases not matched to a gene: 3. Germline assignment: CDR1 SNHLY and CDR2 FYNNEI. The length of the CDR3 is 15 residues. CDR3 loop: CASRDRGLGTDTQYF. The CDR3, as DNA: TGTGCCAGCAGGGACAGGGGGCTGGGCACAGATACGCAGTATTTT.